Below, 7 T cell receptor beta chains from the same sample are listed, as sequenced in a study of T cell repertoires in cytomegalovirus infection. Via MiXCR, TCRdb re-called the reads, giving one row per CDR3 protein. The top ten hold less than 15% of the sample, which has around 710,000 distinct CDR3 sequences, about 29% seen once. Their antigens remain unidentified. The sequencing used cultured CD8+ T cells from PBMCs, collected from culture after CMV antigen stimulation. Source of these receptors: a human donor in good health (CMV status not recorded). Some clones in this sample may be carry-over from other donors' samples.

This chain joins TRBV5-6 and TRBJ1-4, with a weak D call TRBD1 (6 bases). The CDR3 length is 17 residues. The V gene's germline CDR1 is SGHDT and CDR2 YYEEEE. The V and J ends lost 2 bases and 0 bases respectively, with 14 bases between them. CDR3: CASSFRTDIATNEKLFF. The CDR3 DNA is TGTGCCAGCAGCTTCCGGACAGACATTGCAACTAATGAAAAACTGTTTTTT. Filled out from reference TRBV5-6 and TRBJ1-4, the complete variable domain reads DAGVTQSPTHLIKTRGQQVTLRCSPKSGHDTVSWYQQALGQGPQFIFQYYEEEERQRGNFPDRFSGHQFPNYSSELNVNALLLGDSALYLCASSFRTDIATNEKLFFGSGTQLSVL.

The CDR3 nucleotides are TGTGCCAGCAGTTACCGGACAGGGGAGCGATACTACGAGCAGTACTTC. This sequence encodes CASSYRTGERYYEQYF. This chain links TRBV6-6 with TRBJ2-7; TRBD1 matches 9 bases. The germline V gene has CDR1 MNHNY and CDR2 SVGAGI (reference sequence). This CDR3 has 16 residues. Losses at the gene ends were 2 bases for V and 3 bases for J; bases not matched to a gene: 8.

This clonotype has ten or more counts. The V gene is TRBV2, the J gene TRBJ2-7; D may be TRBD1 (6 bases). Germline V gene lookup returns CDR1 SNHLY and CDR2 FYNNEI. V lost 7 bases, J lost 3 bases, and 13 bases lay in between. This CDR3 has 13 residues. The CDR3 DNA reads TGTGCCAGCATTTCAACAGGGTTCTACGAGCAGTACTTC. Protein: CASISTGFYEQYF.

This clonotype was seen many times. The rearrangement joins TRBV5-5 to TRBJ2-2; D remains ambiguous. The V end lost 0 bases, the J end lost 5 bases, and 8 bases lay between the germline ends. There are 14 residues in the CDR3. Germline-derived CDR1 and CDR2 are SGHKS and YYEKEE (reference sequence). CDR3 bases: TGTGCCAGCAGCTTGGGACTCCAAACCGGGGAGCTGTTTTTT. It yields the protein CASSLGLQTGELFF.

This clonotype turned up a few times. The V gene is TRBV10-3, the J gene TRBJ2-1; D uncertain. The V gene's germline CDR1 is ENHRY and CDR2 SYGVKD. V lost 0 bases to trimming and J lost 8 bases, with 8 bases between them. This CDR3 is built from 13 residues. CDR3 in DNA: TGTGCCATCAGTGAGTCCCCAGATTATGAGCAGTTCTTC. It yields the protein CAISESPDYEQFF.

In this sample, this clonotype turned up a few times. The chain couples TRBV7-6 to TRBJ2-1, with D perhaps assigned TRBD1 or TRBD2 (6 bases each). From germline, CDR1 is SGHVS and CDR2 FNYEAQ. Trimming cost V 10 bases and J 2 bases, with 27 bases left between them. The CDR3 contains 18 residues. CDR3 in amino acids: CAIPPRGETPFAYNEQFF. The CDR3 DNA sequence: TGTGCCATCCCCCCAAGGGGGGAGACGCCCTTTGCCTACAATGAGCAGTTCTTC.

The chain has TRBV12-3 or TRBV12-4 and TRBJ1-1, with D uncertain. The V and J ends lost 1 base and 4 bases respectively, with 13 bases between them. CDR3 length equals 15 residues. The CDR3 DNA follows: TGTGCCAGCAGTTTAGTCGGTGGGCGGGTCACTGAAGCTTTCTTT. This gives the protein CASSLVGGRVTEAFF.